A single sample gave rise to the 29 T cell receptor beta chains below, sequenced in a study of OX40 agonist ivuxolimab in advanced cancers. This table comes from immunoSEQ multiplex PCR, and its TCRdb copy is limited to in-frame clones, with some not included. The table shows about 61,000 clones, with roughly 84% occurring only once. This material consisted of CD4+ or CD8+ T cells sorted from blood, taken in a trial of the OX40 agonist ivuxolimab. All receptors come from an adult with an advanced solid tumor such as melanoma, head and neck, liver or kidney cancer.

The rearrangement joins TRBV30 to TRBJ2-3; 9 bases match TRBD1. The CDR3 consists of 12 residues. The V gene end was trimmed by 8 bases and the J gene end by 3 bases; junction bases not matched to a gene: 3. Germline V lookup: CDR1 GTSNPN, CDR2 SVGIG (reference sequence). CDR3: CAIGQGTDTQYF. The CDR3 DNA is TGTGCCATCGGACAGGGGACAGATACGCAGTATTTT. The variable domain in full, with the rest retrieved from reference TRBV30 and TRBJ2-3, is SQTIHQWPATLVQPVGSPLSLECTVEGTSNPNLYWYRQAAGRGLQLLFYSVGIGQISSEVPQNLSASRPQDRQFILSSKKLLLSDSGFYLCAIGQGTDTQYFGPGTRLTVL.

The chain joins TRBV29-1 to TRBJ2-1; the D gene is possibly TRBD2 (5 bases). The V gene's germline CDR1 is SQVTM and CDR2 ANQGSEA. V was shortened by 4 bases and J by 0 bases, with 10 bases between the two germline ends. This CDR3 contains 14 residues. The CDR3 here is CSVVAGSSYNEQFF. The CDR3, as DNA: TGCAGCGTTGTTGCTGGGAGCTCCTACAATGAGCAGTTCTTC.

The genes are TRBV15 and TRBJ2-1; D not resolved. With 0 bases removed from V and 6 bases from J, the gap between germline ends came to 18 bases. CDR3 length equals 17 residues. CDR1 and CDR2 (germline): LNHNV, YYDKDF (reference sequence). The CDR3 region has the DNA TGTGCCACCAGCAGAGAGGGAATGCAGTTCCTTTTCAATGAGCAGTTCTTC. Translated: CATSREGMQFLFNEQFF.

Of note for this clone: This specimen includes other DNA sequences encoding the same CDR3. The chain recombines TRBV10-3 with TRBJ1-1; a weak D match, TRBD1 (5 bases). The CDR3 is 14 residues long. Germline CDR1 is ENHRY and CDR2 is SYGVKD. Trimming left V 2 bases short and J 1 base short, with 8 bases between. CDR3 sequence reads: CAISELQGNTEAFF. In DNA form, the CDR3 reads TGTGCCATCAGTGAGCTCCAGGGGAACACTGAAGCTTTCTTT.

The chain combines TRBV10-3 with TRBJ2-1; D is unresolved. V lost 5 bases and J 0 bases, leaving 11 bases between the germline ends. This CDR3 has 15 amino acids. Germline values: CDR1 ENHRY, CDR2 SYGVKD. CDR3 amino acids: CAISTSARSYNEQFF. Here the CDR3 DNA reads TGTGCCATCAGTACCAGCGCTCGCTCCTACAATGAGCAGTTCTTC.

The chain employs TRBV10-1 and TRBJ2-3; D is possibly TRBD1 (6 bases). Germline-derived CDR1 and CDR2 are WNHNN and SYGVQD (reference sequence). Trimming left V 5 bases short and J 5 bases short, with 17 bases between. The length of the CDR3 is 15 residues. The CDR3 region is CASSPNVAGVDTQYF. In DNA, the CDR3 is TGCGCCAGCAGTCCAAACGTAGCAGGGGTAGATACGCAGTATTTT.

This chain joins TRBV28 and TRBJ1-2; D not resolved. The CDR3 is made up of 15 amino acids. Trimming shortened V by 2 bases and J by 7 bases, and 17 bases separated the two germline ends. Per the germline V gene, CDR1 is MDHEN and CDR2 is SYDVKM. The CDR3 is CASSLAGNGLFGYTF. The CDR3 DNA reads TGTGCCAGCAGTTTAGCGGGTAACGGTTTATTTGGCTACACCTTC.

The chain uses TRBV30 and TRBJ2-7; possibly TRBD2 for D (5 bases). Trimming left V 2 bases short and J 0 bases short, with 14 bases between. This CDR3 spans 15 amino acids. Germline V gene data show CDR1 as GTSNPN and CDR2 as SVGIG (reference sequence). The CDR3 is CAWSHGGGPSYEQYF. The CDR3 nucleotides are TGTGCCTGGAGTCATGGCGGAGGCCCCTCCTACGAGCAGTACTTC.

The CDR3 DNA reads as TGTGCCAGCACCCGGGGGGGCTTAGGGACCGGGGAGCTGTTTTTT. This codes for CASTRGGLGTGELFF. The chain recombines TRBV6-1 with TRBJ2-2, with 8 bases identical to TRBD2. The germline V gene encodes CDR1 MNHNS and CDR2 SASEGT. Losses at the gene ends were 7 bases for V and 5 bases for J; bases not matched to a gene: 9. The CDR3 loop spans 15 amino acids.

V is TRBV28 and J is TRBJ2-5; 7 bases align to TRBD1. Germline CDR1 MDHEN, CDR2 SYDVKM. This CDR3 comprises 14 residues. V gave up 6 bases and J gave up 5 bases; unmatched junction bases: 9. CDR3 bases: TGTGCCAGCAGACAAACAGGGGCCTGGGAGACCCAGTACTTC. Its translation is CASRQTGAWETQYF.

The CDR3 DNA reads TGTGCCAGCAGTTTAATCGGTAGCCGAGAGACCCAGTACTTC. Translation gives CASSLIGSRETQYF. This chain connects TRBV28 to TRBJ2-5; D is unresolved. The CDR3 length is 14 residues. Germline lookup yields CDR1 MDHEN and CDR2 SYDVKM. V was cut by 2 bases and J by 4 bases, with 11 bases left in between.

The chain is built from TRBV19 and TRBJ2-7; TRBD2 matches 13 bases. CDR1 and CDR2 from the germline V gene are LNHDA and SQIVND (reference sequence). V lost 5 bases and J lost 7; bases outside the gene matches: 5. This CDR3 has 14 residues. The CDR3 reads CASSSPGLAGEQYF. In DNA form, the CDR3 reads TGTGCCAGTAGTTCCCCGGGACTAGCGGGAGAGCAGTACTTC.

The V gene is TRBV18, the J gene TRBJ2-5; D is ambiguous. Germline V lookup: CDR1 KGHSH, CDR2 LQKENI. Trimming took 2 bases from V and 4 from J, leaving 8 bases between them. CDR3 length: 13 amino acids. CDR3 nucleotides: TGTGCCAGCTCACCAGTCAAGGGAGAGACCCAGTACTTC. Amino acid sequence: CASSPVKGETQYF.

The chain combines TRBV7-2 with TRBJ1-2; maybe TRBD1 (6 bases). The CDR3 length is 15 residues. With 1 base removed from V and 4 bases from J, the gap between germline ends came to 13 bases. Germline V gene data show CDR1 as SGHTA and CDR2 as FQGNSA. The CDR3 region has the DNA TGTGCCAGCAGCTTAGAAGTCAGGGGTGGCTATGGCTACACCTTC. Amino acid sequence: CASSLEVRGGYGYTF. The whole variable domain, remainder taken from reference TRBV7-2 and TRBJ1-2, is GAGVSQSPSNKVTEKGKDVELRCDPISGHTALYWYRQSLGQGLEFLIYFQGNSAPDKSGLPSDRFSAERTGGSVSTLTIQRTQQEDSAVYLCASSLEVRGGYGYTFGSGTRLTVV.

The J gene is TRBJ1-4, the V gene TRBV18; 7 bases map to TRBD1. This CDR3 has 14 amino acids. The junction had 6 bases not matched to a gene; V was cut back by 6 bases and J by 5 bases. Per germline, CDR1 KGHSH and CDR2 LQKENI. The CDR3 region is CASSPGQENEKLFF. CDR3 sequence (DNA): TGTGCCAGCTCTCCCGGACAGGAAAATGAAAAACTGTTTTTT.

This chain joins TRBV10-2 and TRBJ2-7, with D uncertain. The V gene's germline CDR1 is WSHSY and CDR2 SAAADI. V shed 6 bases and J shed 4 bases, with 10 bases lying between them. The CDR3 is 12 residues long. In DNA, the CDR3 is TGCGCCAGCAGATCCCAATGGTACGAGCAGTACTTC. As protein: CASRSQWYEQYF.

The chain combines TRBV5-1 with TRBJ2-3; possible D gene TRBD2, 5 bases. This CDR3 is built from 17 residues. Germline lookup yields CDR1 SGHRS and CDR2 YFSETQ. V was shortened by 0 bases and J by 0 bases, with 14 bases between the two germline ends. CDR3 coding DNA: TGCGCCAGCAGCTTGGGACCCGGTGGCGGGAGCACAGATACGCAGTATTTT. It translates to CASSLGPGGGSTDTQYF.

V is TRBV10-3 and J is TRBJ2-2; D remains ambiguous. CDR3 length: 15 amino acids. Trimming stripped 0 bases from V and 2 bases from J, with 7 bases between. Germline lookup yields CDR1 ENHRY and CDR2 SYGVKD. CDR3 protein: CAISESTTNTGELFF. For the CDR3, the DNA is TGTGCCATCAGTGAGTCAACTACCAACACCGGGGAGCTGTTTTTT.

This rearrangement joins TRBV10-3 to TRBJ2-3; D not certain. The CDR3 runs to 12 residues. V shed 3 bases and J shed 5 bases, with 6 bases lying between them. CDR1 is ENHRY, CDR2 SYGVKD, per germline. For the CDR3, the DNA is TGTGCCATCAGTGACACGTTAGATACGCAGTATTTT. Translating it yields CAISDTLDTQYF.

The V gene is TRBV5-1, the J gene TRBJ2-3; TRBD1 matches 9 bases. This CDR3 is 14 amino acids long. Germline values: CDR1 SGHRS, CDR2 YFSETQ. V trimming: 4 bases; J trimming: 5 bases; junction bases outside the gene matches: 5. CDR3 sequence (DNA): TGCGCCAGCAGCCTTGGACAGGGGCAAGATACGCAGTATTTT. Translation: CASSLGQGQDTQYF.

The chain is built from TRBV18 and TRBJ1-2; D call uncertain. The length of the CDR3 is 14 residues. Germline loops: CDR1 KGHSH, CDR2 LQKENI. The ends were cut back, 2 bases at V and 4 bases at J, with 11 bases in the middle. The CDR3 coding sequence is TGTGCCAGCTCACCAGCAGAACTAGTCTATGGCTACACCTTC. The encoded protein is CASSPAELVYGYTF.

This chain links TRBV28 with TRBJ2-1, with a weak D call TRBD1 (6 bases). The CDR3 is 16 amino acids. V was pared by 7 bases and J by 0 bases, with 16 bases between. Germline values: CDR1 MDHEN, CDR2 SYDVKM. The CDR3 DNA reads as TGTGCCAGCAAGTATTCGGACAGCAGCTCCTACAATGAGCAGTTCTTC. It yields the protein CASKYSDSSSYNEQFF.

The chain links TRBV7-9 to TRBJ1-5; D may be TRBD1 (6 bases). The CDR3 contains 17 residues. Trimming took 3 bases from V and 3 from J, leaving 18 bases between them. Per germline, CDR1 SEHNR and CDR2 FQNEAQ (reference sequence). CDR3 in amino acids: CASSFTTGSRDNQPQHF. For the CDR3, the DNA is TGTGCCAGCAGCTTTACTACAGGGTCTCGTGACAATCAGCCCCAGCATTTT.

The rearrangement uses TRBV7-2 and TRBJ2-5; 8 bases map to TRBD2. The DNA end lines up better with TRBJ2-7; the J call may be wrong. The CDR3 has 16 amino acids. Looked up from germline, CDR1 is SGHTA and CDR2 is FQGNSA. The CDR3, as DNA: TGTGCCAGCAGCATCAATCCGGGACTAGAAACCAGCGAGCAGTACTTC. As protein: CASSINPGLETSEQYF.

The chain recombines TRBV30 with TRBJ2-7; the D gene could be TRBD1 or TRBD2 (6 bases each). The CDR3 extends over 15 amino acids. CDR1 is GTSNPN and CDR2 is SVGIG in the germline V gene (reference sequence). With 2 bases removed from V and 3 bases from J, the gap between germline ends came to 17 bases. CDR3 in DNA: TGTGCCTGGAGTTTGTTAGGGGGGTCGTACTACGAGCAGTACTTC. Translation: CAWSLLGGSYYEQYF. The whole variable domain, filled in from reference TRBV30 and TRBJ2-7, reads SQTIHQWPATLVQPVGSPLSLECTVEGTSNPNLYWYRQAAGRGLQLLFYSVGIGQISSEVPQNLSASRPQDRQFILSSKKLLLSDSGFYLCAWSLLGGSYYEQYFGPGTRLTVT.

The V gene is TRBV5-6, the J gene TRBJ1-1; a weak D match, TRBD1 (5 bases). The V end was cut by 0 bases, the J end by 1 base, with 7 bases between. Germline V gene sequence: CDR1 SGHDT, CDR2 YYEEEE. The CDR3 is made up of 14 amino acids. The CDR3 loop reads CASSLGRGNTEAFF. As DNA, the CDR3 is TGTGCCAGCAGCTTGGGGAGGGGGAACACTGAAGCTTTCTTT.

The chain recombines TRBV10-3 with TRBJ2-4; 9 bases are shared with TRBD1. V was pared by 6 bases and J by 4 bases, with 4 bases of the junction left unmatched. CDR3 length: 14 amino acids. CDR1 is ENHRY and CDR2 is SYGVKD in the germline V gene. The CDR3 reads CAISPGQGKNIQYF. CDR3 in DNA: TGTGCCATCAGCCCGGGACAGGGTAAAAACATTCAGTACTTC.

V gene TRBV19 combines with J gene TRBJ2-4; 9 bases are a match to TRBD1. Germline V CDR1 and CDR2: LNHDA, SQIVND (reference sequence). CDR3 length: 19 residues. With V trimmed by 5 bases and J by 2 bases, 16 bases remained unmatched. This CDR3 reads CASSLLPGQGPLPKNIQYF. CDR3 nucleotide sequence: TGTGCCAGTAGTCTCCTCCCGGGACAGGGCCCTCTCCCCAAAAACATTCAGTACTTC.

J is TRBJ2-7 and V is TRBV9; 7 nucleotides match TRBD1. V gave up 4 bases and J gave up 0 bases; unmatched junction bases: 7. The CDR3 extends over 15 amino acids. CDR1 is SGDLS, CDR2 YYNGEE, per germline. The CDR3 region is CASSPRTGGSYEQYF. The CDR3 coding sequence is TGTGCCAGCAGCCCCCGGACAGGAGGCTCCTACGAGCAGTACTTC. The full variable domain, in which reference TRBV9 and TRBJ2-7 provide the parts outside the CDR3, is DSGVTQTPKHLITATGQRVTLRCSPRSGDLSVYWYQQSLDQGLQFLIQYYNGEERAKGNILERFSAQQFPDLHSELNLSSLELGDSALYFCASSPRTGGSYEQYFGPGTRLTVT.